One sample yielded the 4 T cell receptor beta chains listed below, sequenced in a study of cytomegalovirus exposure and HLA in healthy donors (dated by TCRdb to between 2016 and 2019). The method was the immunoSEQ multiplex PCR assay. The clones in this table, taken by TCRdb from immuneACCESS, are in-frame only. Not every clone is retained; where verified, under half of the shortfall comes from an unresolved V gene, and the cause of the rest is unknown. In this sample the table shows 100,000 to 120,000 clones, around nine tenths of which occur a single time. Over 1.1% of the sample is in the top ten clones. Sequenced material: PBMCs. These receptors came from a woman aged 25 to 39 in good health and CMV-seropositive.

The chain carries TRBV5-4 and TRBJ2-2; D is possibly TRBD1 (7 bases). The CDR3 totals 17 residues. V gave up 4 bases and J gave up 2 bases, with 18 bases separating them. Germline CDR1 is SGHNT and CDR2 is YYREEE (reference sequence). This CDR3 is CASSPIAGQTNTGELFF. As DNA, the CDR3 is TGTGCCAGCAGCCCAATCGCGGGACAGACAAACACCGGGGAGCTGTTTTTT.

The chain uses TRBV6-5 and TRBJ2-1; D may be TRBD2 (6 bases). V was cut by 6 bases and J by 9 bases, with 9 bases left in between. From germline, CDR1 is MNHEY and CDR2 SVGAGI. The CDR3 runs to 11 residues. The CDR3 DNA reads as TGTGCCAGCAGAACCGGGGGTGAGCAGTTCTTC. Residues: CASRTGGEQFF.

The J gene is TRBJ2-7, the V gene TRBV7-9; the match to TRBD1 covers 7 bases. V shed 5 bases and J 2 bases; nucleotides not matched to a gene: 9. From germline, CDR1 is SEHNR and CDR2 FQNEAQ (reference sequence). The CDR3 extends over 15 amino acids. The CDR3 sequence is CASSPPGTETYEQYF. The CDR3 DNA follows: TGTGCCAGCAGCCCCCCCGGGACAGAGACCTACGAGCAGTACTTC.

This clone appeared a few times. This chain uses TRBV18 with TRBJ2-5, with D unresolved. V was trimmed by 0 bases and J by 5 bases, leaving 7 bases between them. CDR3 length: 13 residues. Germline V CDR1 and CDR2: KGHSH, LQKENI. The CDR3 DNA reads TGTGCCAGCTCACCACCGTCGGTGGAGACCCAGTACTTC. Its translation is CASSPPSVETQYF.